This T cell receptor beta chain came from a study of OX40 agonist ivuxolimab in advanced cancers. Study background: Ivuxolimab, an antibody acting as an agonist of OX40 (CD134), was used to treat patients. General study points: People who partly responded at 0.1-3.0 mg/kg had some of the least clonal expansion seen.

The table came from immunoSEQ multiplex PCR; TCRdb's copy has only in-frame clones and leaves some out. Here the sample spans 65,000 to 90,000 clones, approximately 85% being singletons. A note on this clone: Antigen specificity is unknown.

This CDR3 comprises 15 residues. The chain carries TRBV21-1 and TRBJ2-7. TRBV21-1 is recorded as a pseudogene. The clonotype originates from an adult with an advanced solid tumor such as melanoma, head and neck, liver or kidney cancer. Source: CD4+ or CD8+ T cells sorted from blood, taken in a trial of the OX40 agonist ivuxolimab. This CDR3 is CASSKGGTAPYEQYF. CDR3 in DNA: TGTGCCAGCAGCAAAGGGGGAACAGCTCCCTACGAGCAGTACTTC.